This T cell receptor beta chain was recovered during a study of T cells in Graves' hyperthyroidism and ophthalmopathy. Amplification of TCR beta CDR3 regions was performed using RNA transcripts as template. First-round RT-PCR targeting the TCR CDR3 was performed with the HTBI primer set. Each CDR3 protein gets one entry after TCRdb re-called the multiplex PCR reads with MiXCR. The repertoire consists of roughly 110,000 distinct CDR3 sequences, with approximately 15% occurring once and the leading ten covering 40% to 50%. Deletions cut 3 bases from V and 8 bases from J, with 4 bases between. CDR3 length: 11 residues. Germline CDR1 SGHTA, CDR2 FQGNSA.

The TCR originated in a woman aged 45 to 65 with Graves' hyperthyroidism. Material: blood. This chain connects TRBV7-2 to TRBJ1-4; unclear D gene. The CDR3 nucleotides are TGTGCCAGCAGCTTGCACGAAAAACTGTTTTTT. It specifies CASSLHEKLFF.